This T cell receptor (beta chain) was obtained from a study of T cells in tuberculosis. General study results and limits: Selection depended on which cryopreserved specimens were available. Using the GMM-specific repertoire gave under 90% accuracy versus roughly 68% with motifs. Smaller distances to GMM-specific TCRs suggested their expansion in active tuberculosis.

The V and J ends lost 0 bases and 6 bases respectively, with 8 bases between them. This CDR3 contains 13 residues. CDR1 and CDR2 (germline): SGHNT, YYREEE (reference sequence). Sequencing used immunoSEQ multiplex PCR; TCRdb keeps in-frame clones, though not all of them. In the table there are 30,000 to 40,000 clones, 97% of which are singletons. Comments on this clone: Its antigen is undetermined.

This receptor was taken from a donor aged 10-30 years with latent tuberculosis or without tuberculosis infection. The source material was PBMCs. The chain recombines TRBV5-4 with TRBJ2-3; weak D call: TRBD2 (5 bases). CDR3 sequence reads: CASSLVDSDTQYF. CDR3 nucleotide sequence: TGTGCCAGCAGCTTGGTGGACTCGGATACGCAGTATTTT.